The text below deals with one T cell receptor beta chain. This CDR3 spans 15 amino acids. V shed 5 bases, J shed 7 bases, and the junction held 10 bases outside the gene matches. Per germline, CDR1 SGHTA and CDR2 FQGTGA. The entry originates in a study of cytomegalovirus exposure and HLA in healthy donors. The table came from immunoSEQ multiplex PCR; TCRdb's copy has only in-frame clones and leaves some out. The data contain approximately 280,000 clones, roughly 88% of them singletons. The source of this sequence is a woman under 30 in good health and CMV-seronegative. The sample was PBMCs. The chain is built from TRBV7-3 and TRBJ2-2; 7 nucleotides match TRBD2. The CDR3 nucleotides are TGTGCCAGCAGCATCTCCCGGCGGGGGAACGGGGAGCTGTTTTTT. Amino acids: CASSISRRGNGELFF.